The source of this T cell receptor beta chain is a study of spatial heterogeneity in lung cancer (dated by TCRdb to the late 2010s). A note on the overall study: More beta-chain than alpha-chain transcripts were consistently detected, likely reflecting higher beta-chain transcript abundance. In the raw uncorrected reads, each unique combination of TCR and UMI appeared on average more than ten times. TCR alpha and beta repertoires were quantitatively compared across multiple tumor regions, matched nontumor lung and blood in non-small cell lung cancer. Nonsynonymous mutation counts, determined by whole-exome sequencing of tumor tissue, were related to features of the TCR repertoire. At surgery, 220 tumor regions, around 64 matched nontumor lung samples and 56 PBMC samples were TCR-sequenced for both alpha and beta chains. Broad study findings and their caveats: Additional single-cell paired TCR alpha and beta sequencing was considered necessary to confirm, at a functional level, the hypothesis that regional TCRs recognize regional mutations. Ubiquitous expanded tumor TCRs were found in blood more often at tumor resection than at routine follow-up.

Library creation used 5' RACE. This sample was sequenced with a NextSeq 500. The TCR library protocol attached a unique molecular identifier to each TCR cDNA molecule to allow correction of PCR and sequencing errors. Turning to the authors' computational methods: Decombinator tools were used for TCR identification, UMI-based error correction and CDR3 extraction. Expanded TCRs were defined as those above a frequency of 2 per 1,000, corresponding to the top 1% of the tumor frequency distribution. Each repertoire was subsampled 100 times to 5,000 TCRs, after which Renyi diversity was computed with the R vegan package. CDR3 similarity networks were constructed using string-kernel similarity of amino acid triplets, with links drawn between CDR3s whose pairwise similarity was above 0.82. TCRdb reprocessing: public reads trimmed at Q25 with fastp, clones called with MiXCR, in-frame beta chains kept. CDR3 protein duplicates are merged, each entry listing the most common genes and DNA. These V and J calls are TCRdb output, not the study's own analysis. This sample comprises 35,000 to 55,000 distinct CDR3 sequences, approximately 7% of them detected only once. The ten largest clones take up about 39% of the sample.

The label giving this sample's time point can be read as: sample taken at primary tumor resection. Whole RNA extracted from tumor and nontumor lung tissue, or from cryopreserved PBMC samples, was used for TCR sequencing without cell sorting. Samples were obtained from 70 to 85 patients with early-stage, untreated non-small cell lung cancer from the lung TRACERx cohort. Only patients for whom sufficient RNA was available from at least two tumor regions were selected for TCR sequencing. This clonotype was recorded at least ten times. Its target antigen remains unknown. Nothing much larger sits one base from this clone, and base qualities are not available. The germline V gene encodes CDR1 SGHDN and CDR2 FVKESK. Its CDR3 holds 20 amino acids, cysteine through phenylalanine. CDR3 DNA only is kept here, 60 bases in frame from base 1. V is pruned by 6 bases and J by 5 bases, leaving 21 bases of the junction without a gene match.

The sequence derives from a female donor with early-stage non-small cell lung cancer. The material was PBMCs, obtained at surgery. The chain is encoded by TRBV14 joined to TRBJ2-5; the central 13 bases match TRBD2. The CDR3 loop reads CASRRARLAGGRGVSETQYF. Here is the DNA: TGTGCCAGCAGGAGAGCGAGACTAGCGGGGGGCCGCGGGGTTTCGGAGACCCAGTACTTC. Outside the CDR3, residues come from the reference TRBV14 and TRBJ2-5 proteins, so the full variable domain is: EAGVTQFPSHSVIEKGQTVTLRCDPISGHDNLYWYRRVMGKEIKFLLHFVKESKQDESGMPNNRFLAERTGGTYSTLKVQPAELEDSGVYFCASRRARLAGGRGVSETQYFGPGTRLLVL.